These 21 T cell receptor beta chains came from one sample sequenced in a study of blood T cell repertoires in COVID-19. Using immunoSEQ multiplex PCR, the repertoire was profiled, and TCRdb retains in-frame clones only, with some absent. The sample comprises over 60,000 clones, more than 75% of which are singletons, and over 9.5% rests with the top ten. Input material: peripheral blood. These receptors were taken from a human donor in a cohort sampled during active COVID-19.

This clone is a singleton in its sample. This chain uses TRBV19 with TRBJ2-2, with no clear D. Trimming cost V 1 base and J 3 bases, with 15 bases left between them. CDR1 LNHDA and CDR2 SQIVND come from the germline V gene (reference sequence). CDR3 length: 17 residues. CDR3 sequence reads: CASSIVRLVSDTGELFF. CDR3 nucleotide sequence: TGTGCCAGTAGTATAGTCCGGCTAGTTTCCGACACCGGGGAGCTGTTTTTT.

This chain connects TRBV5-1 to TRBJ2-3; 8 positions agree with TRBD1. Trimming removed 2 bases from V and 6 bases from J; junction bases left unmatched: 8. CDR3 length equals 15 residues. Germline loops: CDR1 SGHRS, CDR2 YFSETQ. This CDR3 is CASSLPGTGWDTQYF. Here the CDR3 DNA reads TGCGCCAGCAGCTTACCCGGGACAGGATGGGATACGCAGTATTTT.

In its sample, this clone was seen a few times. This chain links TRBV18 with TRBJ2-7; tentatively, D is TRBD2 (5 bases). The CDR3 has 16 amino acids. Trimming stripped 5 bases from V and 3 bases from J, with 20 bases between. Germline lookup yields CDR1 KGHSH and CDR2 LQKENI. The DNA for the CDR3 is TGTGCCAGCTCATCGTATAGCCGAGACGGGGACTACGAGCAGTACTTC. Translation gives CASSSYSRDGDYEQYF.

This clone was picked up one time. This chain connects TRBV12-5 to TRBJ2-1; 7 nucleotides line up with TRBD2. The CDR3 is 13 residues long. V shed 4 bases and J 7 bases; nucleotides not matched to a gene: 4. Germline CDR1 and CDR2: LGHNT and FRNRAP. This CDR3 is CASGWAGVNEQFF. CDR3 in DNA: TGTGCTAGTGGTTGGGCGGGAGTAAATGAGCAGTTCTTC.

This chain joins TRBV18 and TRBJ2-7; 7 bases match TRBD1. Germline V gene data show CDR1 as KGHSH and CDR2 as LQKENI. V was pared by 4 bases and J by 0 bases, with 3 bases of the junction left unmatched. The CDR3 covers 14 residues. The CDR3 here is CASSHRDSSYEQYF. The CDR3 coding sequence is TGTGCCAGCTCACATAGGGACAGCTCCTACGAGCAGTACTTC.

This clone showed up just once. The chain carries TRBV5-1 and TRBJ1-1; D possibly corresponds to TRBD1 (5 bases). The CDR3 is 15 residues long. Per germline, CDR1 SGHRS and CDR2 YFSETQ. The V and J ends lost 0 bases and 3 bases respectively, with 12 bases between them. CDR3 DNA: TGCGCCAGCAGCTTGGTGGGGGGAGGATACACTGAAGCTTTCTTT. Residues: CASSLVGGGYTEAFF.

This chain joins TRBV6-1 and TRBJ1-5; TRBD1 matches 9 bases. V lost 3 bases, J lost 4 bases, and 10 bases stayed unmatched. The CDR3 extends over 17 amino acids. CDR1 and CDR2 from the germline V gene are MNHNS and SASEGT. This CDR3 is CASSEPWLGQGNQPQHF. CDR3 nucleotide sequence: TGTGCCAGCAGTGAGCCTTGGCTGGGACAGGGTAATCAGCCCCAGCATTTT.

The rearrangement uses TRBV18 and TRBJ2-6, with 8 positions matching TRBD2. The CDR3 spans 17 residues. Trimming took 4 bases from V and 0 from J; bases not matched to a gene: 5. Germline loops: CDR1 KGHSH, CDR2 LQKENI. CDR3 DNA sequence: TGTGCCAGCTCACTTAGCGGGACCAGCTCTGGGGCCAACGTCCTGACTTTC. Protein product: CASSLSGTSSGANVLTF.

CDR3 residues: CASSQGLAGTDTDTQYF. The CDR3 DNA is TGTGCCAGCAGCCAAGGACTAGCGGGGACTGACACAGATACGCAGTATTTT. The chain combines TRBV5-5 with TRBJ2-3, with TRBD2 matching over 12 bases. The V gene end was trimmed by 4 bases and the J gene end by 2 bases; junction bases not matched to a gene: 8. In germline, CDR1 is SGHKS, CDR2 YYEKEE (reference sequence). CDR3 length: 17 amino acids.

The genes are TRBV6-2 or TRBV6-3 and TRBJ2-6; D is undetermined. The V gene lost 0 bases and the J gene lost 0 bases, with 6 bases spanning the gap. The CDR3 contains 16 residues. Germline assignment: CDR1 MNHEY and CDR2 SVGEGT. In nucleotides, the CDR3 is TGTGCCAGCAGTTACTCGTACAACTCTGGGGCCAACGTCCTGACTTTC. Translated: CASSYSYNSGANVLTF.

The gene calls are TRBV6-5 and TRBJ2-2, with 12 bases identical to TRBD2. The germline CDR1 and CDR2 sequences are MNHEY and SVGAGI. The junction had 7 bases not matched to a gene; V was cut back by 8 bases and J by 6 bases. The CDR3 consists of 15 residues. This chain's CDR3 is CASLGLAGTPGELFF. Written as DNA, the CDR3 is TGTGCCAGCCTAGGACTAGCGGGGACCCCCGGGGAGCTGTTTTTT.

Only one count was recorded for this clone. The chain is built from TRBV27 and TRBJ1-4; D call uncertain. CDR3 length: 14 residues. The V end was cut by 2 bases, the J end by 2 bases, with 6 bases between. Germline V gene sequence: CDR1 MNHEY, CDR2 SMNVEV (reference sequence). CDR3 nucleotides: TGTGCCAGCAGTTTAGCCCGGACTAATGAAAAACTGTTTTTT. Amino acids: CASSLARTNEKLFF.

The J gene is TRBJ2-5, the V gene TRBV5-1; 11 bases are a match to TRBD2. V shed 2 bases, J shed 1 base, and the junction held 1 base outside the gene matches. The CDR3 spans 15 residues. Looked up from germline, CDR1 is SGHRS and CDR2 is YFSETQ. CDR3 loop: CASSLLAGAQETQYF. For the CDR3, the DNA is TGCGCCAGCAGCTTACTAGCGGGAGCCCAAGAGACCCAGTACTTC.

This clone has a single count. The chain couples TRBV18 to TRBJ1-1, with a possible D match to TRBD1 (6 bases). Trimming shortened V by 0 bases and J by 1 base, and 9 bases separated the two germline ends. The CDR3 contains 15 residues. Looked up from germline, CDR1 is KGHSH and CDR2 is LQKENI. The CDR3 DNA sequence: TGTGCCAGCTCACCACCCTCCAGGGGGAACACTGAAGCTTTCTTT. Its protein is CASSPPSRGNTEAFF.

This chain joins TRBV5-1 and TRBJ2-5, with 9 bases that match TRBD2. CDR3 length equals 16 residues. Germline V CDR1 and CDR2: SGHRS, YFSETQ. The ends lost 0 bases at V and 2 bases at J; junction bases unmatched: 5. CDR3 amino acids: CASSLAGAGGQETQYF. For the CDR3, the DNA is TGCGCCAGCAGCTTGGCCGGTGCGGGAGGGCAAGAGACCCAGTACTTC.

This clone was counted a few times. The chain couples TRBV18 to TRBJ2-7; possible D gene TRBD1, 6 bases. The CDR3 sequence is 16 residues long. Germline V gene sequence: CDR1 KGHSH, CDR2 LQKENI. V was shortened by 0 bases and J by 2 bases, with 14 bases between the two germline ends. Here the CDR3 reads CASSPPSRGKAYEQYF. CDR3 nucleotide sequence: TGTGCCAGCTCACCACCGAGTAGGGGGAAAGCCTACGAGCAGTACTTC.

The gene calls are TRBV24-1 and TRBJ2-3; no definite D call. The CDR3 consists of 13 residues. CDR1 KGHDR and CDR2 SFDVKD come from the germline V gene. With 7 bases removed from V and 2 bases from J, the gap between germline ends came to 9 bases. The CDR3 loop reads CATSRQPTDTQYF. CDR3 DNA sequence: TGTGCCACCAGCAGACAACCCACAGATACGCAGTATTTT.

The gene calls are TRBV28 and TRBJ1-2; tentatively, D is TRBD1 (5 bases). Trimming removed 7 bases from V and 6 bases from J, with 15 bases in between. The germline V gene has CDR1 MDHEN and CDR2 SYDVKM. The length of the CDR3 is 13 residues. As DNA, the CDR3 is TGTGCCAGCACCCTCGAGGCAGGGCATGGCTACACCTTC. Protein product: CASTLEAGHGYTF.

The V call is TRBV3-1 (or the pseudogene TRBV3-2), the J call TRBJ2-2; 9 nucleotides agree with TRBD2. J was trimmed by 3 bases and V by 6 bases; bases with no gene match: 8. The CDR3 loop spans 16 amino acids. From germline, CDR1 is LGHDT and CDR2 YNNKEL (reference sequence). The CDR3 region has the DNA TGTGCCAGCAGTCAACGGGGACTAGCTGACACCGGGGAGCTGTTTTTT. Translation gives CASSQRGLADTGELFF.

V gene TRBV18 combines with J gene TRBJ1-1; maybe TRBD1 (5 bases). Germline assignment: CDR1 KGHSH and CDR2 LQKENI. The length of the CDR3 is 14 residues. V lost 5 bases to trimming and J lost 7 bases, with 17 bases between them. The DNA of the CDR3 is TGTGCCAGCTCAGATGACAGACTCTCCCGTGAAGCTTTCTTT. Translated: CASSDDRLSREAFF.

This chain joins TRBV5-8 and TRBJ2-5, with D perhaps TRBD1 (6 bases). With 4 bases removed from V and 0 bases from J, the gap between germline ends came to 10 bases. Germline V CDR1 and CDR2: SGHTS, YDEGEE. CDR3 length: 14 amino acids. CDR3 nucleotides: TGTGCCAGCAGCCGCGGACAGTACCAAGAGACCCAGTACTTC. Its translation: CASSRGQYQETQYF.